Detailed here is one T cell receptor (beta chain). The antigen is undetermined. Treatment meaning: roughly ten-day PBMC culture with coronavirus spike peptide pools or control peptides (ViraFEST assay). It was with about 10 IU/ml IL-2 and around 10 ug/ml peptide pools that 1.5 million to 2.5 million PBMCs per well were cultured. There are 15 residues in the CDR3. The V gene lost 1 base and the J gene lost 3 bases, with 13 bases spanning the gap. Looked up from germline, CDR1 is SGHTS and CDR2 is YDEGEE. This entry is derived from a study of vaccination and CD4 T cells after COVID-19. In the study overall: Post-vaccine sampling followed dose two by a median roughly 76 days (range 14 to 241). A CEFX pool, an HIV-1 Nef pool, or else no peptide went into the control cultures. General study points: A nonsignificant median increase from about 20 to 38 SARS-CoV-2-reactive clonotypes was observed.

The Oncomine TCR Beta short-read assay was what sequenced the DNA obtained from cultured CD4+ T cells. TCRdb re-called the PCR reads through MiXCR, storing one row per CDR3 protein. This table has several thousand distinct CDR3 sequences, around 20% appearing once. This chain uses TRBV5-8 with TRBJ1-2; D remains unclear. This clonotype originated in a human donor who had recovered from COVID-19. Sequencing was carried out using CD4+ T cells from blood, cultured in vitro. The CDR3 nucleotides read TGTGCCAGCAGCTTGCTGGGCACCGAATACTATGGCTACACCTTC. Encoded protein: CASSLLGTEYYGYTF.